This T cell receptor (beta chain) emerged from a study of beta chain features in type 1 diabetes. A sort by CD45RO/CCR7/CD25/CD127/CD95/CD27 yielded CD4+ naive, central memory, regulatory and stem cell-like memory cells. The sequenced template was cDNA made from the entire isolated RNA. Average reads for naive, central memory and regulatory T cell samples were roughly 3.4 million. Sequencing was performed with immunoSEQ multiplex PCR; in TCRdb, only in-frame clones are kept and a portion is missing. The table lists 450,000 or so clones, over 10% of them singletons, with around 0.05% in the top ten. Per the germline V gene, CDR1 is SGHTA and CDR2 is FQGTGA. Trimming shortened V by 2 bases and J by 2 bases, and 8 bases separated the two germline ends. The CDR3 spans 14 residues.

The receptor was isolated from a woman aged 18-35 years in good health. The chain carries TRBV7-3 and TRBJ2-3, with D unresolved. The sequenced sample consisted of naive CD4+ T cells from blood. In nucleotides, the CDR3 is TGTGCCAGCAGCTTATACTCGGTCACAGATACGCAGTATTTT. This gives the protein CASSLYSVTDTQYF.